This T cell receptor beta chain was captured by sequencing in a study of cytomegalovirus exposure and HLA in healthy donors. Method: immunoSEQ multiplex PCR; TCRdb's copy keeps in-frame clones and lacks some. Among 110,000 to 150,000 clones listed, approximately 94% were seen once. Germline V gene data show CDR1 as GTSNPN and CDR2 as SVGIG (reference sequence). V gave up 0 bases and J gave up 6 bases; unmatched junction bases: 4. The CDR3 runs 14 residues. The chain is built from TRBV30 and TRBJ1-4, with TRBD1 matching over 7 bases. The sample was PBMCs. The sequence came from a man between 18 and 29 years old in good health and CMV-seropositive. CDR3 bases: TGTGCCTGGAGTGTAGTGACAGGGTATGAAAAACTGTTTTTT. Residues: CAWSVVTGYEKLFF.